The clone carrying this T cell receptor (beta chain) showed up just a few times. Method: immunoSEQ multiplex PCR; TCRdb's copy keeps in-frame clones and lacks some. The sample yields around 150,000 clones, approximately 90% seen once. The germline gives CDR1 GTSNPN, CDR2 SVGIG (reference sequence). There are 15 residues in the CDR3. The V gene lost 4 bases and the J gene lost 0 bases, with 13 bases spanning the gap. This entry comes from a study of blood T cell repertoires in COVID-19. The V gene is TRBV30, the J gene TRBJ2-1; D uncertain. The sequenced sample consisted of peripheral blood. This TCR derives from a man aged 18-30 years with acute or convalescent COVID-19. The CDR3 sequence: CAWNLPRFSYNEQFF. The CDR3 nucleotides read TGTGCCTGGAATCTCCCCAGGTTCTCCTACAATGAGCAGTTCTTC.